This TCR beta chain was obtained from a study of blood T cell repertoires in COVID-19. Overall study: COVID-19 samples, acute and convalescent, were from the United States, Italy and Spain.

As processed by the authors: Scientists estimated how many nucleated cells there were by amplifying reference gene primers. Profiling relied on immunoSEQ multiplex PCR, and the TCRdb table lists in-frame clones only, not all of them. The D gene and trimming were derived from the DNA, and the V and J assignments and clone size from that table. The data show roughly 140,000 clones, around 83% seen once. The V and J ends lost 10 bases and 4 bases, in that order; junction bases with no gene match: 14. CDR1 and CDR2 from the germline V gene are LNHDA and SQIVND (reference sequence). The CDR3 runs 15 residues.

V usage is TRBV19 and J usage is TRBJ1-1, with 8 nucleotides matching TRBD1. This receptor was identified in a woman aged 50 to 60 in a cohort sampled during active or convalescent COVID-19. What was sequenced was peripheral blood. Written as DNA, the CDR3 is TGTGCCATTACCCCTCAGGGGGCAGCAGCCACTGAAGCTTTCTTT. It is translated as CAITPQGAAATEAFF.